This T cell receptor beta chain was documented in a study of blood T cell repertoires in COVID-19 (dated by TCRdb to the early 2020s). Notes on the research overall: The collaborator samples originated in the United States, Italy and Spain and spanned the acute and convalescent phases of COVID-19. The prospective study material was composed of cDNA or gDNA derived from T cells, B-cell-depleted T cells, or PBMCs. Deeply sampled blood TCRbeta repertoires from subjects exposed to, actively infected with, or recovered from COVID-19 were included in the dataset. The repertoires were released in a freely available public database meant as a resource for research on the immune response to SARS-CoV-2. The samples were drawn from the first 160 participants of the ongoing ImmuneRACE study and from 950 to 1,500 subjects provided by 6 global collaborators. Sample metadata almost always included a de-identified subject ID, COVID-19 status, age in years and sex. Where HLA class I and class II types were available, the types were taken from metadata supplied by the sample provider, not from assay-based typing. What the work shows at the level of the full study, not this receptor alone: How much clinical and demographic metadata was included differed by source and by participant, and the metadata was provided uncurated.

One collaborating source in Seattle enrolled patients while the patients were actively infected and followed the patients over time throughout the course of disease. Whole blood was collected in K2EDTA tubes by collaborating institutions according to the institutions' own protocols. Collaborator samples were shipped for TCRbeta analysis as frozen whole blood, isolated PBMCs, or DNA extracted from either sample type. As concerns this clone: Which antigen it targets is not known. Base qualities are not provided; no much larger clone lies one nucleotide away.

TCRbeta CDR3 regions were amplified from genomic DNA by means of the immunoSEQ Assay, a bias-controlled multiplex PCR. Processing in the source paper ran as follows. The number of nucleated cells in each sample was estimated by amplification of reference gene primers within the assay. To quantify the absolute abundance of each unique TCRbeta CDR3 rearrangement, sequence reads were collapsed and filtered. For each sample, productive Simpson clonality was calculated as the square root of Simpson's diversity index over productive rearrangements. Drawn from immuneACCESS, this table holds only the in-frame rearrangements with V and J called that TCRdb kept. Clones are partly lost; checked studies trace under half to an unresolved V gene and leave the rest unexplained. The DNA gave D and trimming, while V, J and clone size come from that table. The sample table lists 150,000 to 200,000 clones, around 86% of them with a count of one. The top ten hold under 10% of the sample.

The material sequenced was peripheral blood. The sequence came from a woman in her sixties or seventies with COVID-19, enrolled during active disease.

At the DNA level, the sequence is TGTGCCAGCAGCTTAGCGGAGTACGAAGCAACTAATGAAAAACTGTTTTTT. It encodes CASSLAEYEATNEKLFF. The chain was built from TRBV5-8 and TRBJ1-4, with no confidently assigned D gene. Based on the germline V gene, the CDR1 and CDR2 sequences are SGHTS and YDEGEE. The CDR3 goes from the cysteine to the phenylalanine over 17 residues. Only the CDR3 part of the read is kept: 51 bases, read in frame from the first base. V and J lose 2 bases and 0 bases, and a span of 14 bases separates them.